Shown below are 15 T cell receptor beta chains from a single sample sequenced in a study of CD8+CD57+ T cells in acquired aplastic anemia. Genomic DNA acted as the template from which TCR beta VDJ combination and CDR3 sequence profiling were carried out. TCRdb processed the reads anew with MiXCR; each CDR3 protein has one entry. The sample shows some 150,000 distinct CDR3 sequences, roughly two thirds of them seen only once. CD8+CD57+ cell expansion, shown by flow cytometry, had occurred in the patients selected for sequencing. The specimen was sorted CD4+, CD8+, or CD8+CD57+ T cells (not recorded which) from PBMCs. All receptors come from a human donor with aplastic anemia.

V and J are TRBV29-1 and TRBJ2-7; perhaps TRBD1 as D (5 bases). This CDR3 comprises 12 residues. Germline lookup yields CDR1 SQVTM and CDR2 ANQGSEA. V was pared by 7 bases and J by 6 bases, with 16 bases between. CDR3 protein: CSARRQTSEQYF. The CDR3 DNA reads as TGCAGCGCTCGCCGACAGACGAGCGAGCAGTACTTC.

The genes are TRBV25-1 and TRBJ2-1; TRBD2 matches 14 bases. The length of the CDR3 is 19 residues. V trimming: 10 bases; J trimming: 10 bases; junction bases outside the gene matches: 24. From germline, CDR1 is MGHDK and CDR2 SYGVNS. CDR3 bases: TGTGCCATCAGAGGGGGGACAGGGGGAGAATGGACTAGCGGGAGGGAGCAGTTCTTC. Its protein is CAIRGGTGGEWTSGREQFF.

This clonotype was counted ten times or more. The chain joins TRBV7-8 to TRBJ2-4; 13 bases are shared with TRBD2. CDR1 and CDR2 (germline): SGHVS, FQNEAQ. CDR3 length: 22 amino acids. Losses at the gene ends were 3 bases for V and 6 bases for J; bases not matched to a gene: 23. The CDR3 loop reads CASSFILRTVGLAGVRGNIQYF. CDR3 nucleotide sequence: TGTGCCAGCAGCTTTATCCTTCGGACGGTAGGACTAGCGGGAGTTCGGGGAAACATTCAGTACTTC. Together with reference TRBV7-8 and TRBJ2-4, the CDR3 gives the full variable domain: GAGVSQSPRYKVAKRGQDVALRCDPISGHVSLFWYQQALGQGPEFLTYFQNEAQLDKSGLPSDRFFAERPEGSVSTLKIQRTQQEDSAVYLCASSFILRTVGLAGVRGNIQYFGAGTRLSVL.

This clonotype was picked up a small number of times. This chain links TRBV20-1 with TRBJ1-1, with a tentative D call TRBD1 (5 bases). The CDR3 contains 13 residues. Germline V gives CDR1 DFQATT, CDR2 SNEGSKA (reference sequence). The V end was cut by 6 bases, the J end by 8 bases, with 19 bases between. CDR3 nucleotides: TGCAGTGCAGCCACAGGTGTCGAGATCGAAGCTTTCTTT. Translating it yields CSAATGVEIEAFF.

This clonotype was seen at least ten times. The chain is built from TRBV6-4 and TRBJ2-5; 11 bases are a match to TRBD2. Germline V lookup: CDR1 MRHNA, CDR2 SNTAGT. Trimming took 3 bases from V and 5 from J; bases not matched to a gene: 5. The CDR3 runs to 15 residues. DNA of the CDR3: TGTGCCAGCAGTGAACTAGCGGGGGACTTTGAGACCCAGTACTTC. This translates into CASSELAGDFETQYF.

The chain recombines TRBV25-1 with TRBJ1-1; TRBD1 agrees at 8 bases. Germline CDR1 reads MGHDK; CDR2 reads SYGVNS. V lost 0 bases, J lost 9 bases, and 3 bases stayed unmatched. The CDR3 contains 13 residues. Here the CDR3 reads CASSEYDRGKAFF. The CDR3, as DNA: TGTGCCAGCAGTGAATACGACAGGGGAAAAGCTTTCTTT.

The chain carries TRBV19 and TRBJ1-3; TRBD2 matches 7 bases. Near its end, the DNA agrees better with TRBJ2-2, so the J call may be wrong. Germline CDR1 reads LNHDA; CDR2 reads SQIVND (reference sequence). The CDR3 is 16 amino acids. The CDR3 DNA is TGTGCCAGTAGTATTTTTGGGGGGGCGAACACCGGGGAGCTGTTTTTT. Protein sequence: CASSIFGGANTGELFF.

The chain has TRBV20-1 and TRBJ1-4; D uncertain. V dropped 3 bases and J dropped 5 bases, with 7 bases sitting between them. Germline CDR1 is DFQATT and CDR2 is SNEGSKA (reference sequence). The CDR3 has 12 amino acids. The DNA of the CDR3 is TGCAGTGCTAGCCGGGTAAATGAAAAACTGTTTTTT. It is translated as CSASRVNEKLFF.

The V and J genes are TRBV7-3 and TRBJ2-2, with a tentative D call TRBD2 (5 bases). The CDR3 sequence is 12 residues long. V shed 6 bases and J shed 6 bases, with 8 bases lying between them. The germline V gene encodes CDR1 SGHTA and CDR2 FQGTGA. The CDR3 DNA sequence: TGTGCCAGCAGTCCAGCGGCCGGGGAGCTGTTTTTT. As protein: CASSPAAGELFF.

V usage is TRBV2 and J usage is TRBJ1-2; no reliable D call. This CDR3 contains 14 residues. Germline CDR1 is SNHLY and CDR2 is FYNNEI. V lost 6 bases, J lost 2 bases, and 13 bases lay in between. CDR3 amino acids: CASSPQSSNYGYTF. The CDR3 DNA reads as TGTGCCAGCAGCCCCCAGAGTTCGAACTATGGCTACACCTTC.

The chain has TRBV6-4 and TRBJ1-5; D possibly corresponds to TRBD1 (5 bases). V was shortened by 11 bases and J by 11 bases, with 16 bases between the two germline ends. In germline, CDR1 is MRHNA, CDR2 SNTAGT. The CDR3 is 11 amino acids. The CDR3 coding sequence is TGTGCCTGTTGGGGGACCCCGGCCCAGCATTTT. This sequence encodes CACWGTPAQHF.

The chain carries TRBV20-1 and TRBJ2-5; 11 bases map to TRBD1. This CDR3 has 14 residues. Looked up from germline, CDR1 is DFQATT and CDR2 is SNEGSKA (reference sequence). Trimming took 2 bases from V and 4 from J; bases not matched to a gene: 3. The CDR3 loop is CSARMGQGGETQYF. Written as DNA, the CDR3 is TGCAGTGCTAGAATGGGACAGGGGGGAGAGACCCAGTACTTC.

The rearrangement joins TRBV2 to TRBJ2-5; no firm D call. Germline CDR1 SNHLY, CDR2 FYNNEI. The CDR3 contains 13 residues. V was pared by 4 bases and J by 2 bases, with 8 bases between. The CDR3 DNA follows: TGTGCCAGCAGTGCCCGGAGACAAGAGACCCAGTACTTC. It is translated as CASSARRQETQYF. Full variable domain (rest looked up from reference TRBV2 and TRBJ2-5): EPEVTQTPSHQVTQMGQEVILRCVPISNHLYFYWYRQILGQKVEFLVSFYNNEISEKSEIFDDQFSVERPDGSNFTLKIRSTKLEDSAMYFCASSARRQETQYFGPGTRLLVL.

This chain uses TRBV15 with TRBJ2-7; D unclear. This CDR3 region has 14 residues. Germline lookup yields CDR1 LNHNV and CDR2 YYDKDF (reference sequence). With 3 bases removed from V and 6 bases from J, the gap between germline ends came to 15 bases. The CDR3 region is CATSSPQNKGEQYF. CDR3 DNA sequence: TGTGCCACCAGCAGCCCCCAGAATAAGGGCGAGCAGTACTTC.

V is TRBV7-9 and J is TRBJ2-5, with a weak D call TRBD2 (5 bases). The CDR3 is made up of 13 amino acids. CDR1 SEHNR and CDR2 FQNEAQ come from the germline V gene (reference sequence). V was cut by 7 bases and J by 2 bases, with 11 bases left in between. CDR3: CASTDRGQETQYF. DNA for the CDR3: TGTGCCAGCACCGACCGAGGGCAAGAGACCCAGTACTTC.